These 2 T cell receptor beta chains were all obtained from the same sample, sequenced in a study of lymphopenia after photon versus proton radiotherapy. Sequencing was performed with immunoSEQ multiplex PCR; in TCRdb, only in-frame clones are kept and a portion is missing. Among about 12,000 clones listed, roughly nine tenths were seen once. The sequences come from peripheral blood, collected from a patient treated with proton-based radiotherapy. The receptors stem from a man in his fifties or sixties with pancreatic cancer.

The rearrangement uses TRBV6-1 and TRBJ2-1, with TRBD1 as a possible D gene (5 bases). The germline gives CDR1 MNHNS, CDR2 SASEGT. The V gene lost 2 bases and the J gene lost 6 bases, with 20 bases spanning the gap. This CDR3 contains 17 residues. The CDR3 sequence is CASSEQKRHRSSNEQFF. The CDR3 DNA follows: TGTGCCAGCAGTGAACAGAAGCGTCACAGGAGCAGCAATGAGCAGTTCTTC.

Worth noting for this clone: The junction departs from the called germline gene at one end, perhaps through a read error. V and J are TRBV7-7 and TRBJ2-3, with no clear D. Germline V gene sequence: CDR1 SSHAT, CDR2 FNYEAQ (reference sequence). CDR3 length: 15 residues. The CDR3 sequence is CASSLGADLTDTQYF. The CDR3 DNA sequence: TGTGCTAGCAGCTTAGGTGCGGATTTAACAGATACGCAGTATTTT.